This passage covers 24 T cell receptor beta chains from one sample sequenced in a study of blood T cells in healthy people across ages. Primed by a sample-barcoded 5' primer and a J-beta primer mix, a second PCR proceeded for roughly 7 to 11 cycles. Using its own MiXCR run on the 5' RACE reads, TCRdb lists one record per CDR3 protein. This sample has roughly 800,000 distinct CDR3 sequences, with approximately 25% found just once. This sample also appeared in a second study, on T cells of mothers and their children.

Sequencing used blood. The source is a boy aged 5 to 17 in good health.

This clonotype was counted only a few times. The CDR3 coding sequence is TGTGCCAGCGGGGCGGGGGTTCTCTCCTACAATGAGCAGTTCTTC. As protein: CASGAGVLSYNEQFF. V is TRBV27 and J is TRBJ2-1; 7 bases line up with TRBD2. Germline V gene sequence: CDR1 MNHEY, CDR2 SMNVEV (reference sequence). The junction had 7 bases not matched to a gene; V was cut back by 8 bases and J by 0 bases. CDR3 length: 15 amino acids.

This clonotype was counted a few times. The chain employs TRBV24-1 and TRBJ2-1, with TRBD1 matching 9 bases. This CDR3 has 16 residues. After removal of 3 bases from V and 4 bases from J, the junction contained 6 bases not matched to a gene. Per germline, CDR1 KGHDR and CDR2 SFDVKD. CDR3: CATSDADRGIYNEQFF. CDR3 DNA sequence: TGTGCCACCAGTGATGCTGACAGGGGGATATACAATGAGCAGTTCTTC.

This clonotype was seen a handful of times. This chain links TRBV28 with TRBJ2-7, with 9 positions matching TRBD1. Unmatched junction bases numbered 10, after V lost 4 bases and J lost 6 bases. This CDR3 contains 15 residues. Germline-derived CDR1 and CDR2 are MDHEN and SYDVKM. The CDR3, as DNA: TGTGCCAGCAGTTCGGGACAGGGAGTTAGTGTCGAGCAGTACTTC. As protein: CASSSGQGVSVEQYF. The full variable domain, rest sourced from reference TRBV28 and TRBJ2-7, is DVKVTQSSRYLVKRTGEKVFLECVQDMDHENMFWYRQDPGLGLRLIYFSYDVKMKEKGDIPEGYSVSREKKERFSLILESASTNQTSMYLCASSSGQGVSVEQYFGPGTRLTVT.

The chain links TRBV6-2 or TRBV6-3 to TRBJ2-5; TRBD1 aligns across 10 bases. The end of the DNA fits TRBJ2-7 better, so the J call may be wrong. CDR1 MNHEY and CDR2 SVGEGT come from the germline V gene. The CDR3 has 18 residues. The CDR3 sequence: CASRPKNLRDRGSYEQYF. The CDR3 DNA reads TGTGCCAGCAGGCCGAAAAACCTCCGGGACAGGGGCTCCTACGAGCAGTACTTC.

This clonotype has only a few counts. V is TRBV20-1 and J is TRBJ2-1; D ambiguous. Trimming took 1 base from V and 5 from J, leaving 9 bases between them. The CDR3 spans 13 residues. The V gene's germline CDR1 is DFQATT and CDR2 SNEGSKA (reference sequence). CDR3 loop: CSARVLQHNEQFF. The CDR3 DNA reads TGCAGTGCTAGAGTGCTGCAGCACAATGAGCAGTTCTTC.

This clonotype appeared a few times. This sequence joins TRBV10-3 and TRBJ1-5, with 7 bases lining up with TRBD1. Germline CDR1 is ENHRY and CDR2 is SYGVKD. CDR3 size: 16 residues. Trimming cost V 4 bases and J 0 bases; bases outside gene matches: 6. In DNA, the CDR3 is TGTGCCATCAGTGCCGTCAGGGGGGATAGCAATCAGCCCCAGCATTTT. Its translation: CAISAVRGDSNQPQHF.

The V call is TRBV29-1, the J call TRBJ2-3; tentative D call: TRBD2 (5 bases). Germline V lookup: CDR1 SQVTM, CDR2 ANQGSEA. The CDR3 sequence is 16 residues long. Trimming removed 4 bases at V and 1 base at J, with 18 bases between. Written as DNA, the CDR3 is TGCAGCGTTGTAGGATCGACAAGCGGAGGCACAGATACGCAGTATTTT. This encodes CSVVGSTSGGTDTQYF.

The chain links TRBV4-3 to TRBJ1-1; D may be TRBD1 (5 bases). The V end was cut by 0 bases, the J end by 4 bases, with 12 bases between. This CDR3 comprises 15 residues. Looked up from germline, CDR1 is LGHNA and CDR2 is YSLEER. DNA of the CDR3: TGCGCCAGCAGCCAAGACGCAGGGTCCGCCACTGAAGCTTTCTTT. Its protein is CASSQDAGSATEAFF.

The J gene is TRBJ2-2, the V gene TRBV29-1, with a weak D call TRBD2 (6 bases). The CDR3 consists of 14 residues. The V gene lost 5 bases and the J gene lost 1 base, with 11 bases spanning the gap. Per the germline V gene, CDR1 is SQVTM and CDR2 is ANQGSEA. The CDR3 here is CSVWPSENTGELFF. DNA of the CDR3: TGCAGCGTTTGGCCTAGCGAGAACACCGGGGAGCTGTTTTTT.

This clonotype was counted between two and nine times. The J gene is TRBJ2-6, the V gene TRBV6-5; TRBD1 or TRBD2 may be the D gene (5 bases each). CDR3 length equals 19 residues. Trimming took off 0 bases at V and 0 bases at J, with 15 bases between the two ends. Germline CDR1 MNHEY, CDR2 SVGAGI. CDR3 loop: CASSYSRGALSSGANVLTF. The CDR3 DNA sequence: TGTGCCAGCAGTTACTCGAGAGGGGCCCTGAGCTCTGGGGCCAACGTCCTGACTTTC.

A few counts support this clonotype. This sequence joins TRBV28 and TRBJ2-7; D is ambiguous. The better agreement between TRBJ2-5 and the DNA end casts doubt on the J call. The CDR3 covers 13 residues. Germline values: CDR1 MDHEN, CDR2 SYDVKM. The CDR3 bases are TGTGCCAGCAGACAAGATAATTGGGAGACCCAGTACTTC. The encoded protein is CASRQDNWETQYF.

The chain has TRBV13 and TRBJ2-5; D may match TRBD1 or TRBD2 (5 bases each). V shed 5 bases and J shed 2 bases, with 15 bases lying between them. Germline CDR1 is PRHDT and CDR2 is FYEKMQ (reference sequence). The length of the CDR3 is 15 residues. The CDR3 loop is CASSLRLGPQETQYF. Here the CDR3 DNA reads TGTGCCAGCAGCCTTCGCCTGGGACCTCAAGAGACCCAGTACTTC.

The chain recombines TRBV10-3 with TRBJ2-5; 10 bases line up with TRBD2. The J call may be wrong; the DNA end is better matched by TRBJ2-1. CDR1 and CDR2 (germline): ENHRY, SYGVKD. The CDR3 sequence is 13 residues long. CDR3 sequence: CAISSGSGNEQFF. The DNA of the CDR3 is TGTGCCATCTCTAGCGGGAGTGGAAATGAGCAGTTCTTC.

The J gene is TRBJ1-2, the V gene TRBV20-1; maybe TRBD1 (5 bases). This CDR3 comprises 14 residues. V lost 5 bases to trimming and J lost 4 bases, with 17 bases between them. Germline CDR1 DFQATT, CDR2 SNEGSKA (reference sequence). The CDR3 region has the DNA TGCAGTGCTTCCCCGACAGCCAGTTCCTATGGCTACACCTTC. Amino acids: CSASPTASSYGYTF.

Details on this clonotype: A junction boundary mismatches the germline segment, possibly from a read error. The rearrangement joins TRBV11-2 to TRBJ2-5; 8 bases match TRBD2. The CDR3 is 21 amino acids. Germline V gene data show CDR1 as SGHAT and CDR2 as FQNNGV. In DNA, the CDR3 is TGTGCCAGCAGCTTACGTCTAGTGGGGGTCGGGGGGGGTTGGCGGGAAGAGACCCAGCACTTC. Translating it yields CASSLRLVGVGGGWREETQHF.

This clonotype turned up a few times. The V and J genes are TRBV29-1 and TRBJ2-3; TRBD2 matches 11 bases. CDR1 is SQVTM and CDR2 is ANQGSEA in the germline V gene. The trim removed 6 bases at V and 2 bases at J, leaving 7 bases unmatched. The CDR3 sequence is 15 residues long. CDR3 sequence: CSVTGTSGSTDTQYF. As DNA, the CDR3 is TGCAGCGTCACCGGGACTAGCGGATCCACAGATACGCAGTATTTT.

This clonotype was seen a handful of times. This chain uses TRBV12-3 or TRBV12-4 with TRBJ1-2; no clear D gene. This CDR3 comprises 17 residues. The ends were cut back, 4 bases at V and 5 bases at J, with 23 bases in the middle. The CDR3 sequence: CASSYLPSGESEYGYTF. In nucleotides, the CDR3 is TGTGCCAGCAGTTATCTGCCAAGCGGCGAATCCGAGTATGGCTACACCTTC.

Comment on this clonotype: A clone one base away is much larger, so this may be a read error. The rearrangement joins TRBV6-5 to TRBJ2-5; D possibly matches TRBD1 or TRBD2 (5 bases each). The CDR3 sequence is 14 residues long. Germline V gives CDR1 MNHEY, CDR2 SVGAGI. In DNA, the CDR3 is TGTGCCAGCACCACCGGGGCAGGGACGAACAAGGAGTTCTTC. Protein: CASTTGAGTNKEFF.

The table lists this clonotype with a few counts. This chain uses TRBV2 with TRBJ1-2; unclear D gene. The V gene lost 8 bases and the J gene lost 8 bases, with 15 bases spanning the gap. The CDR3 has 12 residues. Germline loops: CDR1 SNHLY, CDR2 FYNNEI. CDR3 in amino acids: CASGVMGRGYTF. DNA of the CDR3: TGTGCCAGCGGAGTCATGGGGAGAGGCTACACCTTC.

The chain has TRBV10-3 and TRBJ2-7; the D is unclear. V was shortened by 3 bases and J by 8 bases, with 11 bases between the two germline ends. The CDR3 is 12 residues long. The V gene's germline CDR1 is ENHRY and CDR2 SYGVKD. CDR3 protein: CAISDNSGQQYF. In DNA, the CDR3 is TGTGCCATCAGTGATAATTCCGGCCAGCAGTACTTC.

The J gene is TRBJ1-2, the V gene TRBV12-3 or TRBV12-4; tentatively, D is TRBD1 (6 bases). Deletions cut 6 bases from V and 6 bases from J, with 8 bases between. The CDR3 has 11 amino acids. The CDR3 nucleotides read TGTGCCAGCAGCTCAGGGGATGGCTACACCTTC. Its translation is CASSSGDGYTF.

The chain is built from TRBV12-3 or TRBV12-4 and TRBJ2-1, with D uncertain. There are 12 residues in the CDR3. V was pared by 5 bases and J by 7 bases, with 9 bases between. The CDR3 DNA reads TGTGCCAGCAGTCCCGACCTAAATGAGCAGTTCTTC. It codes for CASSPDLNEQFF.

The rearrangement joins TRBV3-1 to TRBJ2-1; D gene unclear. The CDR3 extends over 19 amino acids. Trimming took 1 base from V and 8 from J, leaving 27 bases between them. The germline V gene has CDR1 LGHDT and CDR2 YNNKEL (reference sequence). The CDR3: CASSQVLSPLFYTEHEQFF. Here the CDR3 DNA reads TGTGCCAGCAGCCAAGTTTTGAGTCCATTATTCTATACCGAGCATGAGCAGTTCTTC.

The table lists this clonotype with a few counts. The chain couples TRBV2 to TRBJ2-5; a possible D gene is TRBD1 (6 bases). The germline V gene encodes CDR1 SNHLY and CDR2 FYNNEI. The V gene lost 2 bases and the J gene lost 4 bases, with 14 bases spanning the gap. The CDR3 spans 15 residues. The CDR3: CASSESRGRIETQYF. The CDR3 DNA reads TGTGCCAGCAGTGAAAGCAGGGGTCGGATAGAGACCCAGTACTTC.